This T cell receptor (beta chain) was observed in a study of neoadjuvant anti-PD-1 for oral cavity cancer. Study in general: Patients mostly received three to four biweekly nivolumab doses at 3 mg/kg before surgery.

TCRdb's table, derived via immunoSEQ multiplex PCR, lists solely in-frame clones and lacks some. The sample contains tens of thousands of clones, 86% of which appear only once. The time point was: after neoadjuvant nivolumab, at surgical resection. Patients had newly diagnosed, untreated stage II-IVA oral cavity squamous cell carcinoma. The germline gives CDR1 SGHRS, CDR2 YFSETQ. The CDR3 contains 13 residues. Between the trimmed V and J ends, which lost 5 bases and 2 bases, there was a span of 11 bases. This chain connects TRBV5-1 to TRBJ2-7, with D possibly TRBD1 on 6 matching bases. Sequenced here: PBMCs, sampled after nivolumab (anti-PD-1) treatment. This sequence originates from a person between 35 and 79 years old with oral cavity squamous cell carcinoma. This chain's CDR3 is CASRAGVAYEQYF. For the CDR3, the DNA is TGCGCCAGCAGGGCAGGGGTCGCCTACGAGCAGTACTTC.